Presented here are 27 T cell receptor beta chains from one specimen sequenced in a study of shared clonotypes between healthy human individuals. Some clones are missing from TCRdb's copy, which holds only in-frame ones; the method was immunoSEQ multiplex PCR. The sample includes more than 1,200,000 clones, approximately 98.5% of them seen just once. Sequencing was done on a sample of naive CD4+ T cells sorted from blood. Stated subset: CD45RA+ positively selected. The source is a young man in good health.

This CDR3 reads CASSPGLPAYNEQFF. CDR3 nucleotide sequence: TGTGCCAGCAGCCCGGGACTTCCAGCCTACAATGAGCAGTTCTTC. This rearrangement joins TRBV7-3 to TRBJ2-1; weak D call: TRBD2 (6 bases). The length of the CDR3 is 15 residues. Per germline, CDR1 SGHTA and CDR2 FQGTGA. With 5 bases removed from V and 2 bases from J, the gap between germline ends came to 13 bases.

Comment on this clone: Sequence at one end of the junction differs from germline and may be a read error. This rearrangement joins TRBV5-1 to TRBJ2-2, with a tentative D call TRBD2 (6 bases). CDR1 SGHRS and CDR2 YFSETQ come from the germline V gene. This CDR3 has 16 residues. The CDR3 nucleotides read TGCGCCAGCAGCTCTGGAGGGACGGGGAACACCAGGGAGCTGTTTTTT. Its translation: CASSSGGTGNTRELFF. Combining the CDR3 with reference TRBV5-1 and TRBJ2-2 gives the whole variable domain KAGVTQTPRYLIKTRGQQVTLSCSPISGHRSVSWYQQTPGQGLQFLFEYFSETQRNKGNFPGRFSGRQFSNSRSEMNVSTLELGDSALYLCASSSGGTGNTRELFFGEGSRLTVL.

This chain uses TRBV6-6 with TRBJ1-2; TRBD1 matches at 11 bases. Germline-derived CDR1 and CDR2 are MNHNY and SVGAGI (reference sequence). Trimming took 2 bases from V and 13 from J; bases not matched to a gene: 6. The CDR3 length is 13 residues. CDR3 DNA sequence: TGTGCCAGCAGTTACCCCGGACAGGGGGCGAGCACCTTC. This gives the protein CASSYPGQGASTF.

The J gene is TRBJ1-4, the V gene TRBV6-1, with TRBD1 matching over 8 bases. Germline V gives CDR1 MNHNS, CDR2 SASEGT. The CDR3 consists of 14 residues. Losses at the gene ends were 7 bases for V and 7 bases for J; bases not matched to a gene: 8. The CDR3 nucleotides read TGTGCCAGCAACAGACAGGGGAGGAGTGAAAAACTGTTTTTT. Protein: CASNRQGRSEKLFF.

The chain uses TRBV7-2 and TRBJ2-7; D perhaps matches TRBD2 (6 bases). Germline-derived CDR1 and CDR2 are SGHTA and FQGNSA. Trimming took off 4 bases at V and 5 bases at J, with 21 bases between the two ends. This CDR3 comprises 16 residues. In DNA form, the CDR3 reads TGTGCCAGCAGCTATTACCAAAGAGGGAGGTCACACGAGCAGTACTTC. The encoded protein is CASSYYQRGRSHEQYF.

The chain joins TRBV6-5 to TRBJ1-2; TRBD1 might be the D (6 bases). Trimming pared 5 bases from V and 6 bases from J, leaving 16 bases between. The length of the CDR3 is 14 residues. Germline V lookup: CDR1 MNHEY, CDR2 SVGAGI. CDR3 loop: CASSNGGRGHGYTF. For the CDR3, the DNA is TGTGCCAGCAGTAACGGCGGCAGGGGCCATGGCTACACCTTC.

The chain links TRBV18 to TRBJ1-4, with D uncertain. CDR1 and CDR2 from the germline V gene are KGHSH and LQKENI. The CDR3 consists of 15 residues. Trimming cost V 4 bases and J 0 bases, with 9 bases left between them. This CDR3 is CASSRGQPTNEKLFF. CDR3 bases: TGTGCCAGCTCACGGGGTCAGCCAACTAATGAAAAACTGTTTTTT.

The V call is TRBV7-3, the J call TRBJ1-2, with D uncertain. CDR1 SGHTA and CDR2 FQGTGA come from the germline V gene. The CDR3 is 13 residues long. Trimming removed 5 bases from V and 7 bases from J, with 14 bases in between. The CDR3, as DNA: TGTGCCAGCAGCCCACAAATGGGTAGTGGCTACACCTTC. It translates to CASSPQMGSGYTF.

CDR3 sequence reads: CASSPGGLDTIYF. CDR3 nucleotides: TGCGCCAGCAGCCCCGGGGGATTGGACACCATATATTTT. This chain uses TRBV5-1 with TRBJ1-3; D perhaps matches TRBD1 (5 bases). The CDR3 contains 13 residues. CDR1 SGHRS and CDR2 YFSETQ come from the germline V gene. V was clipped by 4 bases and J by 8 bases, with 13 bases between them.

The chain combines TRBV5-1 with TRBJ2-2, with 14 bases fitting TRBD2. Germline CDR1 reads SGHRS; CDR2 reads YFSETQ. V dropped 4 bases and J dropped 0; count of bases not matched to a gene: 2. The CDR3 is 17 amino acids. DNA of the CDR3: TGCGCCAGCAGCACGACTAGCGGGAGGGCGAACACCGGGGAGCTGTTTTTT. Its translation is CASSTTSGRANTGELFF. Full variable domain (outside the CDR3, taken from reference TRBV5-1 and TRBJ2-2): KAGVTQTPRYLIKTRGQQVTLSCSPISGHRSVSWYQQTPGQGLQFLFEYFSETQRNKGNFPGRFSGRQFSNSRSEMNVSTLELGDSALYLCASSTTSGRANTGELFFGEGSRLTVL.

The chain combines TRBV28 with TRBJ2-4; tentative D call: TRBD1 (6 bases). CDR1 is MDHEN, CDR2 SYDVKM, per germline. CDR3 length: 15 residues. V lost 6 bases to trimming and J lost 7 bases, with 19 bases between them. In DNA form, the CDR3 reads TGTGCCAGCAGCCCTCTCGACAGGTCAGGGAACATTCAGTACTTC. This translates into CASSPLDRSGNIQYF.

The V gene is TRBV14, the J gene TRBJ2-1, with D perhaps matching TRBD1 or TRBD2 (5 bases each). Germline assignment: CDR1 SGHDN and CDR2 FVKESK. This CDR3 has 14 residues. Trimming took off 5 bases at V and 15 bases at J, with 23 bases between the two ends. CDR3 coding DNA: TGTGCCAGCAGCGCATCGGGACGAATAGCGTCCGCGTTCTTC. Protein product: CASSASGRIASAFF.

The rearrangement links TRBV6-6 to TRBJ1-5, with 7 positions matching TRBD1. The CDR3 has 15 amino acids. V was clipped by 4 bases and J by 6 bases; unmatched bases: 9. Germline CDR1 reads MNHNY; CDR2 reads SVGAGI (reference sequence). Here the CDR3 DNA reads TGTGCCAGCAGTTCGTCAGGGGGAATGGGTCAGCCCCAGCATTTT. Its translation: CASSSSGGMGQPQHF.

The rearrangement joins TRBV5-1 to TRBJ2-7, with D hard to call. Germline CDR1 is SGHRS and CDR2 is YFSETQ. Trimming took 4 bases from V and 1 from J, leaving 15 bases between them. This CDR3 has 15 amino acids. CDR3: CASSRRMGLSYEQYF. The CDR3 DNA follows: TGCGCCAGCAGCCGTAGGATGGGTCTGTCCTACGAGCAGTACTTC.

The chain combines TRBV6-1 with TRBJ2-2; D assignment may be TRBD1 or TRBD2 (5 bases each). V was trimmed by 5 bases and J by 4 bases, leaving 14 bases between them. The CDR3 is made up of 15 amino acids. CDR1 and CDR2 (germline): MNHNS, SASEGT. This chain's CDR3 is CASSSKTEGTGELFF. As DNA, the CDR3 is TGTGCCAGCAGTTCGAAGACAGAGGGCACCGGGGAGCTGTTTTTT.

The genes are TRBV11-2 and TRBJ2-1, with 10 bases that match TRBD2. With 3 bases clipped from V and 8 bases from J, the junction kept 4 bases outside the gene matches. Germline V gene data show CDR1 as SGHAT and CDR2 as FQNNGV. This CDR3 is 14 amino acids long. CDR3 residues: CASSLALAGDEQFF. DNA of the CDR3: TGTGCCAGCAGCTTGGCTCTAGCGGGAGATGAGCAGTTCTTC. Full variable domain (rest looked up from reference TRBV11-2 and TRBJ2-1): EAGVAQSPRYKIIEKRQSVAFWCNPISGHATLYWYQQILGQGPKLLIQFQNNGVVDDSQLPKDRFSAERLKGVDSTLKIQPAKLEDSAVYLCASSLALAGDEQFFGPGTRLTVL.

The CDR3 DNA reads as TGTGCCAGCAGCTTATTCGGCGGCCGAGTTGCGGGAGGGGGGCGGAATGAGCAGTTCTTC. Translated, it gives CASSLFGGRVAGGGRNEQFF. This chain links TRBV7-8 with TRBJ2-1; 9 bases agree with TRBD2. Trimming at V came to 2 bases and at J to 7 bases, leaving 21 bases not matched to a gene. Germline CDR1 is SGHVS and CDR2 is FQNEAQ. The CDR3 is 20 amino acids.

This clone was counted a single time. The rearrangement joins TRBV11-2 to TRBJ2-5; 12 bases agree with TRBD1. Germline loops: CDR1 SGHAT, CDR2 FQNNGV. With 11 bases clipped from V and 4 bases from J, the junction kept 8 bases outside the gene matches. The CDR3 extends over 14 amino acids. CDR3 nucleotide sequence: TGTGCCTTGTCCGGGACAGGGGGCAGAGAGACCCAGTACTTC. It specifies CALSGTGGRETQYF.

The chain employs TRBV11-2 and TRBJ1-3; a weak D match, TRBD1 (6 bases). V lost 5 bases, J lost 2 bases, and 10 bases lay in between. Germline CDR1 is SGHAT and CDR2 is FQNNGV. CDR3 length: 14 residues. The CDR3 reads CASSRGEAGNTIYF. The CDR3 region has the DNA TGTGCCAGCAGCAGGGGGGAGGCTGGAAACACCATATATTTT.

This rearrangement joins TRBV2 to TRBJ2-7; maybe TRBD1 (6 bases). Germline V gives CDR1 SNHLY, CDR2 FYNNEI. The CDR3 loop spans 14 amino acids. V was pared by 7 bases and J by 2 bases, with 15 bases between. CDR3 sequence: CASILDRYTYEQYF. The DNA of the CDR3 is TGTGCCAGCATTTTAGACAGGTACACCTACGAGCAGTACTTC.

The chain employs TRBV5-1 and TRBJ2-4; maybe TRBD2 (6 bases). This CDR3 contains 14 residues. Germline values: CDR1 SGHRS, CDR2 YFSETQ. With 4 bases removed from V and 3 bases from J, the gap between germline ends came to 11 bases. The CDR3 is CASSTQGGKNIQYF. The CDR3 DNA reads TGCGCCAGCAGCACCCAGGGAGGCAAAAACATTCAGTACTTC.

This clone is a singleton in its sample. V usage is TRBV28 and J usage is TRBJ1-5; 8 nucleotides line up with TRBD1. Germline assignment: CDR1 MDHEN and CDR2 SYDVKM. The length of the CDR3 is 16 residues. The J segment lost 7 bases and the V segment lost 3 bases, leaving 11 bases of the junction unmatched. The CDR3 region is CASSFPRGQRGQPQHF. CDR3 coding DNA: TGTGCCAGCAGTTTCCCCAGGGGGCAGAGGGGGCAGCCCCAGCATTTT.

This chain links TRBV27 with TRBJ1-5, with D possibly TRBD1 on 5 matching bases. Trimming cost V 6 bases and J 4 bases, with 16 bases left between them. This CDR3 is built from 15 residues. The germline gives CDR1 MNHEY, CDR2 SMNVEV (reference sequence). The DNA for the CDR3 is TGTGCCAGCAGGCCCTTTGGGGCAGGGAATCAGCCCCAGCATTTT. The encoded protein is CASRPFGAGNQPQHF.

The gene calls are TRBV6-6 and TRBJ1-1; 7 positions match TRBD1. Germline-derived CDR1 and CDR2 are MNHNY and SVGAGI (reference sequence). The CDR3 runs 13 residues. The ends lost 5 bases at V and 7 bases at J; junction bases unmatched: 7. The CDR3 DNA reads as TGTGCCAGCAGTAAAAGACAGGGCTTTGAAGCTTTCTTT. Protein product: CASSKRQGFEAFF.

This rearrangement joins TRBV30 to TRBJ1-1; D gene unclear. V lost 3 bases and J 0 bases, leaving 11 bases between the germline ends. This CDR3 spans 14 amino acids. Germline V gene sequence: CDR1 GTSNPN, CDR2 SVGIG (reference sequence). CDR3 sequence: CAWRNNPMNTEAFF. CDR3 sequence (DNA): TGTGCCTGGAGGAATAACCCTATGAACACTGAAGCTTTCTTT.

V gene TRBV11-2 combines with J gene TRBJ2-7; a weak D match, TRBD1 (6 bases). The length of the CDR3 is 14 residues. Trimming took 1 base from V and 5 from J, leaving 12 bases between them. CDR1 is SGHAT, CDR2 FQNNGV, per germline. The CDR3 sequence: CASSLAGQSNEQYF. CDR3 in DNA: TGTGCCAGCAGCTTAGCAGGACAGTCCAACGAGCAGTACTTC. The whole variable domain, remainder taken from reference TRBV11-2 and TRBJ2-7, is EAGVAQSPRYKIIEKRQSVAFWCNPISGHATLYWYQQILGQGPKLLIQFQNNGVVDDSQLPKDRFSAERLKGVDSTLKIQPAKLEDSAVYLCASSLAGQSNEQYFGPGTRLTVT.

The V and J genes are TRBV7-9 and TRBJ1-1; TRBD1 aligns across 7 bases. V shed 4 bases, J shed 5 bases, and the junction held 13 bases outside the gene matches. This CDR3 comprises 16 residues. CDR1 is SEHNR and CDR2 is FQNEAQ in the germline V gene (reference sequence). Here the CDR3 DNA reads TGTGCCAGCAGCTGGCCCGGGACAGAGGATCGAACTGAAGCTTTCTTT. Amino acids: CASSWPGTEDRTEAFF.